The text below deals with one T cell receptor beta chain. Its antigen is unknown. The V end lost 0 bases, the J end lost 6 bases, and 15 bases lay between the germline ends. CDR3 length: 15 residues. Germline V gene data show CDR1 as SGDLS and CDR2 as YYNGEE. The entry originates in a study of cytomegalovirus exposure and HLA in healthy donors. The study's findings and limits: An analysis that was carried out later associated 16,000 or so TCR beta sequences with HLA alleles at 0.05 false discovery rate. In vitro work confirmed that three CMV-associated chains recognize CMV antigens. A later analysis linked a missense DCLRE1C variant to TCR beta V- and J-gene trimming.

At sampling all donors were nominally healthy, likely with unrecorded immune exposures. Researchers ran the PCR with 60 Vbeta and 13 Jbeta primers. Some clones are missing from TCRdb's copy, which holds only in-frame ones; the method was immunoSEQ multiplex PCR. This sample has approximately 140,000 clones; less than 85% occur once, and the top ten carry approximately 8.3%. V usage is TRBV9 and J usage is TRBJ1-2; no definite D call. The sequenced sample was PBMCs. The receptor comes from a woman aged 45-65 years in good health and CMV-seropositive. CDR3 bases: TGTGCCAGCAGCGTAGATGCAGGCTTGAGCCATGGCTACACCTTC. This codes for CASSVDAGLSHGYTF.